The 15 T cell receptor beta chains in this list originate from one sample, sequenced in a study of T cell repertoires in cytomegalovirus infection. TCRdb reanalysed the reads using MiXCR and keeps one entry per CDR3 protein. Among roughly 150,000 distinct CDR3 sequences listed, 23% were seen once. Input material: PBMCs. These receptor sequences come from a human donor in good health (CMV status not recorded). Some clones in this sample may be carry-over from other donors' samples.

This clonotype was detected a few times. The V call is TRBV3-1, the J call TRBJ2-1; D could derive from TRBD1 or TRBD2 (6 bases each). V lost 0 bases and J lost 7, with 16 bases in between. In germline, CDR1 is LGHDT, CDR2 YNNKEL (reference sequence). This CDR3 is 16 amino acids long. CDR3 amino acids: CASSQDPGARSNEQFF. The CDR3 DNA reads TGTGCCAGCAGCCAAGATCCGGGGGCGCGTTCGAATGAGCAGTTCTTC.

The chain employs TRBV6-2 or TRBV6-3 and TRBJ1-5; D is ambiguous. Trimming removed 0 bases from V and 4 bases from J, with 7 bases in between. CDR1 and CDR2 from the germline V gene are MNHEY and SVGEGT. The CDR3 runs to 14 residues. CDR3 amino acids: CASSYSLGNQPQHF. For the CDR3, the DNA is TGTGCCAGCAGTTACTCCCTGGGAAATCAGCCCCAGCATTTT.

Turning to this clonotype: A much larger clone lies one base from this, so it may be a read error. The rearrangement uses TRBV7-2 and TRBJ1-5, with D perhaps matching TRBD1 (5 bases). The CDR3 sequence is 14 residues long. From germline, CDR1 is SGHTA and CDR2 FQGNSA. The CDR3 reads CASGFTAGEQPQHF. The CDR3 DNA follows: TGTGCCAGCGGCTTCACTGCGGGGGAGCAGCCCCAGCATTTT.

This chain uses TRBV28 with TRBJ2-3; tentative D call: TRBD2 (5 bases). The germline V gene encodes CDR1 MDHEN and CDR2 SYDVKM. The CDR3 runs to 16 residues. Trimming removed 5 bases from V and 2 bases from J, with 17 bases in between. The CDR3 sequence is CASSTFSERTTDTQYF. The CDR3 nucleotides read TGTGCCAGCAGTACCTTTAGCGAGAGAACCACAGATACGCAGTATTTT.

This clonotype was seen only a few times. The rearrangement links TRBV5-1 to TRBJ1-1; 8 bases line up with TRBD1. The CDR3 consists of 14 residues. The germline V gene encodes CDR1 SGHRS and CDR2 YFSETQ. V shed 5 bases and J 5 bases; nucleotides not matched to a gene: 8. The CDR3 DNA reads TGCGCCAGCAGGTCAACTACAGGGGGAACTGAAGCTTTCTTT. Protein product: CASRSTTGGTEAFF.

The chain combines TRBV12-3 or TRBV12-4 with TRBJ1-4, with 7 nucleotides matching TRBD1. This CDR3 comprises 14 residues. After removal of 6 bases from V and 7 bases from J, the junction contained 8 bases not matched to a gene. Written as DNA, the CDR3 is TGTGCCAGCAGGACGACAGGGATGGGTGAAAAACTGTTTTTT. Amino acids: CASRTTGMGEKLFF.

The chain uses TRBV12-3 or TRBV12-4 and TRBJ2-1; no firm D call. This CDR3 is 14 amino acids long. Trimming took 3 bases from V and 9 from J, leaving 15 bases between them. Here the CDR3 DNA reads TGTGCCAGCAGTTTGGGCCCCACGACCGGTGAGCAGTTCTTC. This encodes CASSLGPTTGEQFF.

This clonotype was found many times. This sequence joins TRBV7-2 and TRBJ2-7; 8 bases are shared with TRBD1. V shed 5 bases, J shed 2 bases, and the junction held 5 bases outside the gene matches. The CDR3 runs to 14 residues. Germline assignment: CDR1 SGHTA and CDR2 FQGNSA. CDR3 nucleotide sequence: TGTGCCAGCAGCCCAGGGACAGGAGCCTACGAGCAGTACTTC. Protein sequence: CASSPGTGAYEQYF.

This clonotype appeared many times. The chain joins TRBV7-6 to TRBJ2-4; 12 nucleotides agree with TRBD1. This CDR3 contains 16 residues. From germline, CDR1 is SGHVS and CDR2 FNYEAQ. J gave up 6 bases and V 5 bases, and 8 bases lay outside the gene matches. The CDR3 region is CASSTGTGGAGNIQYF. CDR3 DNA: TGTGCCAGCAGCACCGGGACAGGGGGCGCAGGAAACATTCAGTACTTC. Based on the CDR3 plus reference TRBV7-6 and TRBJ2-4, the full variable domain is GAGVSQSPRYKVTKRGQDVALRCDPISGHVSLYWYRQALGQGPEFLTYFNYEAQQDKSGLPNDRFSAERPEGSISTLTIQRTEQRDSAMYRCASSTGTGGAGNIQYFGAGTRLSVL.

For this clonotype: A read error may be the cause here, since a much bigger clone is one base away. CDR3 DNA sequence: TGTGCCAGCAGATACTTGGAGGACAGGGCCAATGAGCAGTTCTTC. Translation gives CASRYLEDRANEQFF. This chain connects TRBV28 to TRBJ2-1; 8 nucleotides line up with TRBD1. The CDR3 covers 15 residues. Looked up from germline, CDR1 is MDHEN and CDR2 is SYDVKM. V shed 6 bases and J 6 bases; nucleotides not matched to a gene: 10.

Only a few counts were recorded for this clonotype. DNA of the CDR3: TGTGCCAGTGGGGCCGCACAGGGTGAAAAACTGTTTTTT. Protein: CASGAAQGEKLFF. The rearrangement uses TRBV19 and TRBJ1-4, with a weak D call TRBD1 (6 bases). The V end lost 8 bases, the J end lost 7 bases, and 14 bases lay between the germline ends. This CDR3 region has 13 residues. Germline CDR1 is LNHDA and CDR2 is SQIVND (reference sequence).

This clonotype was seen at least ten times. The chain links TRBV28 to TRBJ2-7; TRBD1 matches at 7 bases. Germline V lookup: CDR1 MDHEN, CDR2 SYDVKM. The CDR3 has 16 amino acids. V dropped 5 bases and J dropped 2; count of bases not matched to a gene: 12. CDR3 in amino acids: CASSPRVGQAAYEQYF. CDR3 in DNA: TGTGCCAGCAGTCCGAGGGTCGGACAGGCCGCCTACGAGCAGTACTTC.

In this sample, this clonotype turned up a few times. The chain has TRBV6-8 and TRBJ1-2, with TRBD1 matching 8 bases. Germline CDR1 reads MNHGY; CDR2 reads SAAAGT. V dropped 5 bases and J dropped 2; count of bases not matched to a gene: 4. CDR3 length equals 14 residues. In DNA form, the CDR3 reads TGTGCCAGCAGTAGGACAGGGCCGAACTATGGCTACACCTTC. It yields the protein CASSRTGPNYGYTF.

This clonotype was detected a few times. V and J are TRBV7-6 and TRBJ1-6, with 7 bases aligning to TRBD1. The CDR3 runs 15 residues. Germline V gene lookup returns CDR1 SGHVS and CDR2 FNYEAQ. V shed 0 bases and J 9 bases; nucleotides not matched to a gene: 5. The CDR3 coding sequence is TGTGCCAGCAGCTTAGCGCAACAGGGGATTTCACCCCTCCACTTT. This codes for CASSLAQQGISPLHF.

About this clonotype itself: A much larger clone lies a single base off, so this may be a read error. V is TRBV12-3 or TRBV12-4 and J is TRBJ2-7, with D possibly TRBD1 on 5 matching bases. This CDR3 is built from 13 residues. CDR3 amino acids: CVSSFDRLYEQYF. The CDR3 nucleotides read TGTGTCAGCAGTTTTGACAGACTCTACGAGCAGTACTTC.